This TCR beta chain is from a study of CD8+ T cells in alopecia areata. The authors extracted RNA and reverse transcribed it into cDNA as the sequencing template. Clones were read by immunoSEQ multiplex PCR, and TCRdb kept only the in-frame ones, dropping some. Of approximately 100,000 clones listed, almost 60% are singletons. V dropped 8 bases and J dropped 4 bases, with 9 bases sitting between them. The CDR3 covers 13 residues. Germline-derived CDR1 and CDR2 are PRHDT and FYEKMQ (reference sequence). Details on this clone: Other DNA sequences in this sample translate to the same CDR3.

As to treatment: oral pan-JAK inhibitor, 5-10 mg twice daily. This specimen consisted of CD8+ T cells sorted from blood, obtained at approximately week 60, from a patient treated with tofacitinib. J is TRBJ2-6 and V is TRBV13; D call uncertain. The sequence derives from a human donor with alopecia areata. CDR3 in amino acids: CASGSSGANVLTF. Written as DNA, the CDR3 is TGTGCCAGCGGTAGCTCCGGGGCCAACGTCCTGACTTTC.